One and the same sample provided the 22 T cell receptor beta chains below, sequenced in a study of OX40 agonist ivuxolimab in advanced cancers. The library relied on the immunoSEQ multiplex PCR assay. TCRdb stores this immuneACCESS table with in-frame sequences only. Part of the clones is absent; in the studies checked, under half of the shortfall reflects unresolved V genes, and no reason is known for the rest. Counted in this sample were 35,000 to 55,000 clones; around 94% of them appeared once. The leading ten clones occupy approximately 11% of the sample. The sample was CD4+ or CD8+ T cells sorted from blood, taken in a trial of the OX40 agonist ivuxolimab. These receptor sequences come from an adult with an advanced solid tumor such as melanoma, head and neck, liver or kidney cancer.

This clone showed up just once. V is TRBV29-1 and J is TRBJ2-7; possibly TRBD1 for D (5 bases). Germline V lookup: CDR1 SQVTM, CDR2 ANQGSEA. The V and J ends lost 2 bases and 2 bases respectively, with 10 bases between them. The CDR3 sequence is 13 residues long. The CDR3 is CSVEIRGTYEQYF. In DNA form, the CDR3 reads TGCAGCGTTGAAATTAGGGGAACCTACGAGCAGTACTTC.

The genes are TRBV2 and TRBJ1-1; D might be TRBD1 (5 bases). This CDR3 contains 14 residues. Germline V gene data show CDR1 as SNHLY and CDR2 as FYNNEI. V was shortened by 8 bases and J by 1 base, with 14 bases between the two germline ends. CDR3 sequence (DNA): TGTGCCAGCGCAGGAGGGGATAAGAACACTGAAGCTTTCTTT. Protein sequence: CASAGGDKNTEAFF.

The chain is built from TRBV11-1 and TRBJ2-3, with TRBD2 identical over 7 bases. Germline CDR1 is SGHAT and CDR2 is FQDESV (reference sequence). This CDR3 contains 15 residues. The trim removed 1 base at V and 0 bases at J, leaving 1 base unmatched. The CDR3 spells CASSLGAGSTDTQYF. CDR3 nucleotide sequence: TGTGCCAGCAGCTTAGGAGCGGGGAGCACAGATACGCAGTATTTT.

The J gene is TRBJ2-5, the V gene TRBV28, with 8 bases fitting TRBD1. Germline CDR1 is MDHEN and CDR2 is SYDVKM. This CDR3 region has 17 residues. J lost 4 bases, V lost 4 bases, and 14 bases had no gene match. The chain's CDR3 is CASSSTYGQGGRETQYF. As DNA, the CDR3 is TGTGCCAGCAGTTCAACCTATGGACAGGGAGGCCGAGAGACCCAGTACTTC.

This sequence joins TRBV27 and TRBJ2-7, with TRBD2 as a possible D gene (5 bases). V was cut by 6 bases and J by 3 bases, with 9 bases left in between. The CDR3 is 12 amino acids. CDR1 is MNHEY and CDR2 is SMNVEV in the germline V gene (reference sequence). The chain's CDR3 is CASSLAGYEQYF. CDR3 DNA sequence: TGTGCCAGCAGCCTAGCTGGCTACGAGCAGTACTTC.

This chain links TRBV7-2 with TRBJ1-5; tentative D call: TRBD1 (6 bases). The germline CDR1 and CDR2 sequences are SGHTA and FQGNSA. This CDR3 comprises 15 residues. The V gene lost 5 bases and the J gene lost 1 base, with 12 bases spanning the gap. The CDR3: CASSPRTESNQPQHF. The CDR3 DNA reads as TGTGCCAGCAGCCCACGGACAGAAAGCAATCAGCCCCAGCATTTT.

The V gene is TRBV7-6, the J gene TRBJ2-7; 11 bases match TRBD2. Germline CDR1 SGHVS, CDR2 FNYEAQ. This CDR3 spans 15 amino acids. After removal of 3 bases from V and 5 bases from J, the junction contained 6 bases not matched to a gene. The CDR3 loop is CASSFRLAGLHEQYF. The CDR3 DNA reads TGTGCCAGCAGCTTCAGACTAGCGGGGCTCCACGAGCAGTACTTC.

The V and J genes are TRBV4-3 and TRBJ1-2, with no clear D. V gave up 0 bases and J gave up 3 bases, with 11 bases separating them. Germline V lookup: CDR1 LGHNA, CDR2 YSLEER. The CDR3 runs 15 residues. The CDR3, as DNA: TGCGCCAGCAGCCAAGATCTGTCACAAGACTATGGCTACACCTTC. Translated: CASSQDLSQDYGYTF.

The rearrangement uses TRBV11-1 and TRBJ1-2; TRBD1 aligns across 7 bases. CDR1 is SGHAT, CDR2 FQDESV, per germline (reference sequence). The CDR3 runs to 13 residues. Trimming removed 5 bases from V and 4 bases from J; junction bases left unmatched: 4. In DNA, the CDR3 is TGTGCCAGCAGCCCGACAGGGTCCTATGGCTACACCTTC. It translates to CASSPTGSYGYTF.

The V gene is TRBV13, the J gene TRBJ2-7; a weak D match, TRBD2 (5 bases). Trimming left V 0 bases short and J 3 bases short, with 6 bases between. The CDR3 extends over 13 amino acids. The germline V gene has CDR1 PRHDT and CDR2 FYEKMQ (reference sequence). CDR3 in amino acids: CASSLGGVYEQYF. CDR3 nucleotides: TGTGCCAGCAGCTTAGGGGGAGTCTACGAGCAGTACTTC. The full variable domain, rest sourced from reference TRBV13 and TRBJ2-7, is AAGVIQSPRHLIKEKRETATLKCYPIPRHDTVYWYQQGPGQDPQFLISFYEKMQSDKGSIPDRFSAQQFSDYHSELNMSSLELGDSALYFCASSLGGVYEQYFGPGTRLTVT.

CDR3 protein: CASSQSGTGDTQYF. The CDR3 bases are TGTGCCAGCAGCCAAAGCGGGACCGGGGATACGCAGTATTTT. This chain uses TRBV9 with TRBJ2-3; 7 bases line up with TRBD2. The CDR3 has 14 residues. The germline V gene encodes CDR1 SGDLS and CDR2 YYNGEE. V trimming: 4 bases; J trimming: 6 bases; junction bases outside the gene matches: 8.

This rearrangement joins TRBV5-6 to TRBJ1-5; D unclear. The CDR3 has 15 amino acids. Trimming cost V 2 bases and J 2 bases, with 11 bases left between them. Germline CDR1 SGHDT, CDR2 YYEEEE. CDR3 amino acids: CASSLDGMGNQPQHF. DNA for the CDR3: TGTGCCAGCAGCTTAGACGGCATGGGCAATCAGCCCCAGCATTTT.

The CDR3 here is CASSQDLGTRSYEQYF. The CDR3 DNA reads as TGCGCCAGCAGCCAAGATCTAGGCACCCGTTCCTACGAGCAGTACTTC. V gene TRBV4-3 combines with J gene TRBJ2-7; D gene uncertain. Germline CDR1 reads LGHNA; CDR2 reads YSLEER. V lost 0 bases, J lost 1 base, and 13 bases lay in between. The CDR3 is 16 amino acids.

V is TRBV6-5 and J is TRBJ2-7; 10 positions agree with TRBD1. The CDR3 contains 16 residues. Looked up from germline, CDR1 is MNHEY and CDR2 is SVGAGI. V trimming: 4 bases; J trimming: 6 bases; junction bases outside the gene matches: 12. The CDR3 reads CASSFAPGQGHREQYF. CDR3 in DNA: TGTGCCAGCAGTTTCGCCCCGGGACAGGGGCACCGCGAGCAGTACTTC.

The chain uses TRBV13 and TRBJ2-1, with TRBD1 matching 8 bases. With 5 bases clipped from V and 1 base from J, the junction kept 7 bases outside the gene matches. The CDR3 has 16 amino acids. CDR1 and CDR2 (germline): PRHDT, FYEKMQ (reference sequence). The CDR3 bases are TGTGCCAGCAGCCCTGGAGGGGACAGGTCCTACAATGAGCAGTTCTTC. This gives the protein CASSPGGDRSYNEQFF.

This chain links TRBV29-1 with TRBJ2-7, with 7 bases that match TRBD1. Looked up from germline, CDR1 is SQVTM and CDR2 is ANQGSEA. V shed 5 bases, J shed 3 bases, and the junction held 1 base outside the gene matches. The CDR3 runs to 11 residues. CDR3 nucleotide sequence: TGCAGCGTTCACAGGGGCTACGAGCAGTACTTC. Protein sequence: CSVHRGYEQYF.

This clone has only one observation. The chain combines TRBV10-3 with TRBJ2-2, with 8 bases lining up with TRBD1. This CDR3 comprises 15 residues. The V and J ends lost 7 bases and 3 bases, in that order; junction bases with no gene match: 7. The germline gives CDR1 ENHRY, CDR2 SYGVKD. As DNA, the CDR3 is TGTGCCATCACCAAGGACAGGGATGACACCGGGGAGCTGTTTTTT. Translated: CAITKDRDDTGELFF.

The chain joins TRBV7-3 to TRBJ2-3; D gene unclear. V shed 5 bases and J shed 0 bases, with 9 bases lying between them. The CDR3 is 14 residues long. Germline CDR1 reads SGHTA; CDR2 reads FQGTGA. CDR3 nucleotide sequence: TGTGCCAGCAGCCAAATAGGTAGCACAGATACGCAGTATTTT. It specifies CASSQIGSTDTQYF.

V gene TRBV19 combines with J gene TRBJ2-1; 11 nucleotides align to TRBD2. The V segment lost 3 bases and the J segment 0 bases; nucleotides outside the gene matches: 7. CDR1 LNHDA and CDR2 SQIVND come from the germline V gene (reference sequence). CDR3 length: 18 amino acids. CDR3 nucleotides: TGTGCCAGTAGTATCAGGACTAGCGGGTGGAGCTCCTACAATGAGCAGTTCTTC. It yields the protein CASSIRTSGWSSYNEQFF.

The chain joins TRBV7-9 to TRBJ2-1; weak D call: TRBD1 (6 bases). The CDR3 contains 14 residues. The germline gives CDR1 SEHNR, CDR2 FQNEAQ (reference sequence). Trimming took off 5 bases at V and 1 base at J, with 9 bases between the two ends. CDR3 nucleotide sequence: TGTGCCAGCAGCCCTCAGGGGTCCTACAATGAGCAGTTCTTC. It codes for CASSPQGSYNEQFF.

The chain recombines TRBV5-4 with TRBJ2-7; weak D call: TRBD1 (6 bases). The CDR3 runs to 14 residues. The germline gives CDR1 SGHNT, CDR2 YYREEE (reference sequence). Trimming removed 4 bases at V and 5 bases at J, with 16 bases between. CDR3 DNA: TGTGCCAGCAGCCCCCGGGACACCGGAAACGAGCAGTACTTC. It encodes CASSPRDTGNEQYF.

The chain couples TRBV9 to TRBJ2-3, with D possibly TRBD2 on 6 matching bases. Germline assignment: CDR1 SGDLS and CDR2 YYNGEE. The CDR3 length is 18 residues. Trimming cost V 4 bases and J 0 bases, with 21 bases left between them. This chain's CDR3 is CASSNPVGVAVSTDTQYF. CDR3 bases: TGTGCCAGCAGCAATCCGGTTGGGGTAGCGGTTAGCACAGATACGCAGTATTTT.